The rows below give T cell receptor beta chains drawn from one sample of a study of blood T cell repertoires in COVID-19. Data came from immunoSEQ multiplex PCR; TCRdb stores just in-frame clones and leaves some out. The data hold about 330,000 clones, with about nine tenths observed a single time. Input material: peripheral blood. Every receptor here comes from a man aged 25 to 45 with COVID-19, enrolled during active disease. Both conserved end residues are part of each CDR3. A D gene is named only where the DNA matches it firmly. Only some rows state a clone size, as once, few, many or a class for expanded clones.

>NA|TRBV9|TRBD1|TRBJ2-7
CASSVRPGQVVYEQYF
TGTGCCAGCAGCGTTCGACCGGGACAGGTAGTCTACGAGCAGTACTTC
>NA|TRBV2|NA|TRBJ1-5
CASSYAHRESNQPQHF
TGTGCCAGCAGCTATGCGCACAGGGAAAGCAATCAGCCCCAGCATTTT
>NA|TRBV24-1|NA|TRBJ2-3
CATGSQGVSDTQYF
TGTGCCACTGGTTCACAGGGAGTTTCAGATACGCAGTATTTT
>NA|TRBV29-1|NA|TRBJ2-1
CSGQSNNEQFF
TGCAGTGGACAGAGTAACAATGAGCAGTTCTTC
>NA|TRBV5-1|TRBD1|TRBJ2-1
CASSLPIIQRGPNEQFF
TGCGCCAGCAGCTTGCCCATCATCCAGAGGGGGCCAAATGAGCAGTTCTTC
>NA|TRBV4-2|NA|TRBJ1-2
CASSQVTDTNYGYTF
TGTGCCAGCAGCCAAGTAACCGACACTAACTATGGCTACACCTTC
>NA|TRBV5-1|TRBD1|TRBJ1-1
CASSFTGGTEAFF
TGCGCCAGCAGCTTCACAGGGGGGACTGAAGCTTTCTTT
>NA|TRBV9|NA|TRBJ2-5
CASSPYTGHTRGTQYF
TGTGCCAGCAGCCCTTATACGGGTCATACCAGGGGGACCCAGTACTTC
>NA|TRBV25-1|TRBD2|TRBJ2-1
CASSKGLAGGRDEQFF
TGTGCCAGCAGCAAAGGACTAGCGGGGGGGCGGGATGAGCAGTTCTTC
>NA|TRBV29-1|NA|TRBJ2-7
CSVRGPPRYEQYF
TGCAGCGTTCGTGGGCCCCCCCGCTACGAGCAGTACTTC
>NA|TRBV4-3|TRBD1|TRBJ2-3
CASSQNRGALGTDTQYF
TGCGCCAGCAGCCAAAACAGGGGGGCGTTGGGAACAGATACGCAGTATTTT
>NA|TRBV5-6|NA|TRBJ1-1
CASSLDRRWDTEAFF
TGTGCCAGCAGCTTGGACAGGAGATGGGACACTGAAGCTTTCTTT
>NA|TRBV5-1|NA|TRBJ2-6
CASSPNRPEGANVLTF
TGCGCCAGCAGCCCCAACCGCCCGGAGGGGGCCAACGTCCTGACTTTC
>NA|TRBV5-4|TRBD1|TRBJ2-7
CASSLGGQLSYEQYF
TGTGCCAGCAGCTTGGGGGGACAGCTCTCCTACGAGCAGTACTTC
>NA|TRBV9|TRBD2|TRBJ2-1
CASSVAVGGGSYNEQFF
TGTGCCAGCAGCGTAGCTGTGGGGGGGGGCTCCTACAATGAGCAGTTCTTC
>NA|TRBV28|NA|TRBJ2-5
CASSLAGDETQYF
TGTGCCAGCAGTTTGGCAGGGGATGAGACCCAGTACTTC
>NA|TRBV11-2|TRBD1|TRBJ2-7
CASSPGTGGYEQYF
TGTGCCAGCAGTCCCGGGACAGGGGGCTACGAGCAGTACTTC
>NA|TRBV5-1|TRBD2|TRBJ2-1
CASSLMGLASHNGQFF
TGCGCCAGCAGCCTAATGGGACTAGCGTCTCACAACGGGCAGTTCTTC
>few|TRBV9|TRBD2|TRBJ2-4
CASSPRLAGGRDIQYF
TGTGCCAGCAGCCCCAGACTAGCGGGGGGAAGGGACATTCAGTACTTC
>NA|TRBV19|NA|TRBJ1-1
CASRAGRITEAFF
TGTGCCAGTAGGGCGGGTCGTATCACTGAAGCTTTCTTT
>NA|TRBV6-5|TRBD1|TRBJ1-1
CASSRPTGTGEAFF
TGTGCCAGCAGCCGACCTACCGGGACAGGGGAAGCTTTCTTT
>NA|TRBV5-1|TRBD2|TRBJ2-3
CASSLDSGRADTQYF
TGCGCCAGCAGCCTAGATAGCGGGAGGGCAGATACGCAGTATTTT
>NA|TRBV5-1|TRBD1|TRBJ2-2
CASRADRAATGELFF
TGCGCCAGCAGGGCCGACAGGGCGGCCACCGGGGAGCTGTTTTTT
>NA|TRBV4-2|NA|TRBJ1-5
CASSQRLDSYQPQHF
TGTGCCAGCAGCCAGAGATTGGACAGTTATCAGCCCCAGCATTTT
>NA|TRBV6-5|NA|TRBJ1-2
CASSYQGGYGYTF
TGTGCCAGCAGTTACCAGGGAGGCTATGGCTACACCTTC
>NA|TRBV6-2/TRBV6-3|TRBD1|TRBJ1-5
CASSTGGQPQHF
TGTGCCAGCAGTACAGGGGGCCAGCCCCAGCATTTT
>NA|TRBV27|TRBD1|TRBJ1-4
CASSYRGDNEKLFF
TGTGCCAGCAGTTACAGGGGTGATAATGAAAAACTGTTTTTT